This entry concerns a single T cell receptor (beta chain). Its antigen remains unknown. The data are from a study of blood T cells in healthy people across ages. Notes on the study in general: There were more naive CD4+ cells and higher diversity in long-lived donors than in aged donors.

Each sample provided at least 6 micrograms of extracted total RNA. The use of a sample-barcoded 5' primer and a J-beta primer mix characterized a second PCR of roughly 6 to 11 cycles. TCRdb passed the 5' RACE reads through MiXCR, listing each CDR3 protein once. This sample has 1.5 million to 1.9 million distinct CDR3 sequences, with approximately 43% found just once. Sequencing was done on a sample of blood. The source is a woman aged 18-29 years in good health.

The chain's CDR3 is CASSLGGRDFAGYGYTF. Written as DNA, the CDR3 is TGTGCCAGCAGCTTAGGAGGCAGGGACTTTGCGGGCTATGGCTACACCTTC. This chain joins TRBV7-2 and TRBJ1-2, with D possibly matching TRBD1 (5 bases). Germline V gene data show CDR1 as SGHTA and CDR2 as FQGNSA. This CDR3 comprises 17 residues. V was cut by 1 base and J by 4 bases, with 19 bases left in between.